The rows below give T cell receptor beta chains drawn from one sample of a study of shared clonotypes between healthy human individuals. Sequencing used immunoSEQ multiplex PCR; TCRdb keeps in-frame clones, though not all of them. The top ten hold over 0.12% of the sample, which has a few million clones, roughly nine tenths seen once. Specimen: naive CD4+ T cells sorted from blood. Receptor source: a man in his late teens or twenties in good health. Each CDR3 is given with its conserved first and last residue. Fields, in order: D gene, V gene, CDR3 length, J gene, clone size, CDR3 DNA, CDR3 protein. A D gene is named only where the DNA matches it firmly. Clone size, where shown, is once, few, many, or a class for clones that have expanded.

d_call: TRBD2
v_call: TRBV5-6
cdr3_length: 16
j_call: TRBJ2-2
clone_size: NA
cdr3_nt: TGTGCCAGCAGCCAAGGGACTAGCGGGGGGAACGGGGAGCTGTTTTTT
cdr3_aa: CASSQGTSGGNGELFF

d_call: NA
v_call: TRBV12-2
cdr3_length: 18
j_call: TRBJ1-1
clone_size: NA
cdr3_nt: TGTGCAAGTCGCTTAGCGCGAGGGGGGCCCCGGATGAACACTGAAGCTTTCTTT
cdr3_aa: CASRLARGGPRMNTEAFF

d_call: TRBD1
v_call: TRBV29-1
cdr3_length: 14
j_call: TRBJ1-1
clone_size: NA
cdr3_nt: TGCAGCGTTGTAGGGGGCAGATCGAACACTGAAGCTTTCTTT
cdr3_aa: CSVVGGRSNTEAFF

d_call: TRBD1
v_call: TRBV6-5
cdr3_length: 15
j_call: TRBJ2-7
clone_size: few
cdr3_nt: TGTGCCAGCAGTTACTCGGGGACAGGGACCTACGAGCAGTACTTC
cdr3_aa: CASSYSGTGTYEQYF

d_call: TRBD1
v_call: TRBV30
cdr3_length: 14
j_call: TRBJ2-5
clone_size: once
cdr3_nt: TGTGCCTGGAGTGCCATCGGGACAGAAGAGACCCAGTACTTC
cdr3_aa: CAWSAIGTEETQYF

d_call: NA
v_call: TRBV9
cdr3_length: 16
j_call: TRBJ1-4
clone_size: NA
cdr3_nt: TGTGCCAGCAGCGTAGGACCCAGTAAGGGCAGGGAAAAACTGTTTTTT
cdr3_aa: CASSVGPSKGREKLFF

d_call: NA
v_call: TRBV30
cdr3_length: 13
j_call: TRBJ1-4
clone_size: NA
cdr3_nt: TGTGCCTGGGCTCCCTACTATAATGAAAAACTGTTTTTT
cdr3_aa: CAWAPYYNEKLFF

d_call: NA
v_call: TRBV2
cdr3_length: 17
j_call: TRBJ2-1
clone_size: NA
cdr3_nt: TGTGCCAGCAGTGCCGCCAGGGGCGCCAACGCGAGGAATGAGCAGTTCTTC
cdr3_aa: CASSAARGANARNEQFF

d_call: TRBD1
v_call: TRBV5-1
cdr3_length: 15
j_call: TRBJ2-5
clone_size: NA
cdr3_nt: TGCGCCAGCAGCTTGGAGGCAGGGGGCATGGAGACCCAGTACTTC
cdr3_aa: CASSLEAGGMETQYF

d_call: NA
v_call: TRBV30
cdr3_length: 11
j_call: TRBJ2-7
clone_size: NA
cdr3_nt: TGTGCCTGGAGTCTAGCCTACGAGCAGTACTTC
cdr3_aa: CAWSLAYEQYF

d_call: TRBD2
v_call: TRBV9
cdr3_length: 15
j_call: TRBJ2-1
clone_size: NA
cdr3_nt: TGTGCCAGCAGCGCAGGACTAGCGGGAGTCAATGAGCAGTTCTTC
cdr3_aa: CASSAGLAGVNEQFF

d_call: NA
v_call: TRBV14
cdr3_length: 15
j_call: TRBJ1-4
clone_size: once
cdr3_nt: TGTGCCAGCAGCCAAGTGGGACTCACTAATGAAAAACTGTTTTTT
cdr3_aa: CASSQVGLTNEKLFF

d_call: NA
v_call: TRBV7-2
cdr3_length: 15
j_call: TRBJ1-1
clone_size: NA
cdr3_nt: TGTGCCAGCAGCTTAGTGGCAGGGACAAACACTGAAGCTTTCTTT
cdr3_aa: CASSLVAGTNTEAFF

d_call: NA
v_call: TRBV7-9
cdr3_length: 15
j_call: TRBJ2-3
clone_size: NA
cdr3_nt: TGTGCCAGCAGCCGCGACCCCGGCGGAACAGATACGCAGTATTTT
cdr3_aa: CASSRDPGGTDTQYF

d_call: NA
v_call: TRBV10-3
cdr3_length: 13
j_call: TRBJ2-2
clone_size: NA
cdr3_nt: TGTGCCATCAGTTACAGGAACACCGGGGAGCTGTTTTTT
cdr3_aa: CAISYRNTGELFF